This TCR beta chain emerged from a study of blood T cell repertoires in COVID-19 (dated by TCRdb to about 2020). Broadly, across the study: The collaborator samples originated in the United States, Italy and Spain and spanned the acute and convalescent phases of COVID-19. The material from the prospective study consisted of cDNA or gDNA derived from T cells, B-cell-depleted T cells, or PBMCs. Subjects who had been exposed to COVID-19, were actively infected with it, or had recovered from it provided the deeply sampled blood TCRbeta repertoires that made up the dataset. A freely available public database, intended as a resource for researchers studying the immune response to SARS-CoV-2, is where the repertoires were released. The samples were drawn from the first 160 participants of the ongoing ImmuneRACE study and from some 1,300 subjects provided by 6 global collaborators. Sample metadata almost always included a de-identified subject ID, COVID-19 status, age in years and sex. Where available, HLA class I and class II types were obtained from metadata supplied by the sample provider rather than from assay-based typing. Results and caveats for the whole study, not just this receptor: The quantity of clinical and demographic metadata differed by source and by participant and was supplied without curation.

Remarks on this clone: The target of this receptor is not known. Base-call qualities are not available, and no considerably larger clone is one nucleotide away.

The CDR3, cysteine through phenylalanine, is 14 amino acids long. Only CDR3 DNA remains: 42 bases, in frame from the first base. V is reduced by 0 bases and J by 4 bases, leaving a spacing of 9 bases between them. Sequences MNHEY (CDR1) and SMNVEV (CDR2) are obtained from the germline V gene (reference sequence). Each collaborating institution followed its own protocols to collect whole blood in K2EDTA tubes. For TCRbeta analysis, collaborator samples were shipped as frozen whole blood, as isolated PBMCs, or as DNA extracted from either sample type. TCRbeta CDR3 regions were amplified from genomic DNA using the immunoSEQ Assay, a bias-controlled multiplex PCR. In the original analysis: The number of nucleated cells in each sample was estimated by amplification of reference gene primers within the assay. Sequence reads were collapsed and filtered to measure the absolute abundance of every unique TCRbeta CDR3 rearrangement. For each sample, productive Simpson clonality was calculated by taking the square root of Simpson's diversity index across productive rearrangements. What TCRdb holds here is the immuneACCESS table cut down to in-frame rearrangements. Part of the clones is not present; checked against another copy, under half of the missing clones reflect an unresolved V gene, and the others are unexplained. The DNA was the basis for D and trimming; V, J and clone size are from that table. This sample lists 40,000 to 55,000 clones; about 90% were detected once. The ten largest clones take up under 8.5% of the sample.

The sequenced sample was peripheral blood. The sequence came from a man in his 70s with active COVID-19. The V and J genes are TRBV27 and TRBJ1-1, with the D gene not confidently named. The CDR3 here reads CASSLSDGGTEAFF. The DNA is TGTGCCAGCAGTTTATCCGATGGCGGCACTGAAGCTTTCTTT.